Listed below are T cell receptor beta chains from one sample, sequenced in a study of T cells after yellow fever vaccination. TCRdb reprocessed the 5' RACE reads via MiXCR and lists one record per CDR3 protein. The sample comprises some 340,000 distinct CDR3 sequences, approximately 11% of which are singletons, and under 4% rests with the top ten. Sequenced material: CD4+ T cells sorted from PBMCs, taken 45 days after the yellow fever booster vaccination. All receptors derive from a man aged 18 to 30 who received the YFV17D yellow fever vaccine. The CDR3 runs from the conserved cysteine through the conserved F or W. The D gene is left open where the match is weak. Size is omitted from some rows. Given values are once, few, many or a class for expanded clones.

clone size: -
CDR3 length: 11
J gene: TRBJ1-2
D gene: -
V gene: TRBV20-1
CDR3 protein: CSASQVSGYTF
CDR3 DNA: TGCAGTGCTAGTCAAGTGTCGGGCTACACCTTC

clone size: -
CDR3 length: 17
J gene: TRBJ2-3
D gene: -
V gene: TRBV6-5
CDR3 protein: CASSYSPDAPGPDTQYF
CDR3 DNA: TGTGCCAGCAGTTATTCCCCGGACGCCCCAGGGCCAGATACGCAGTATTTT

clone size: many
CDR3 length: 16
J gene: TRBJ2-1
D gene: TRBD2
V gene: TRBV7-2
CDR3 protein: CASSLTSGAGGNEQFF
CDR3 DNA: TGTGCCAGCAGCTTGACTAGCGGGGCGGGGGGAAATGAGCAGTTCTTC

clone size: -
CDR3 length: 14
J gene: TRBJ1-2
D gene: -
V gene: TRBV5-1
CDR3 protein: CASSLASDYYGYTF
CDR3 DNA: TGCGCCAGCAGCTTGGCCTCAGACTACTATGGCTACACCTTC

clone size: few
CDR3 length: 13
J gene: TRBJ2-5
D gene: TRBD1
V gene: TRBV20-1
CDR3 protein: CSATRQGTETQYF
CDR3 DNA: TGCAGTGCTACCCGACAGGGGACAGAGACCCAGTACTTC

clone size: many
CDR3 length: 16
J gene: TRBJ1-1
D gene: TRBD1
V gene: TRBV7-9
CDR3 protein: CASSPSGTGALTEAFF
CDR3 DNA: TGTGCCAGCAGCCCATCCGGGACAGGGGCGTTAACTGAAGCTTTCTTT

clone size: few
CDR3 length: 13
J gene: TRBJ2-3
D gene: -
V gene: TRBV10-3
CDR3 protein: CAISEWQSDTQYF
CDR3 DNA: TGTGCCATCAGTGAGTGGCAGTCAGATACGCAGTATTTT

clone size: few
CDR3 length: 13
J gene: TRBJ2-3
D gene: TRBD2
V gene: TRBV4-3
CDR3 protein: CASSQEWEGTQYF
CDR3 DNA: TGCGCCAGCAGCCAAGAGTGGGAGGGTACGCAGTATTTT

clone size: few
CDR3 length: 17
J gene: TRBJ2-1
D gene: TRBD2
V gene: TRBV9
CDR3 protein: CASSVSLAGPRGDEQFF
CDR3 DNA: TGTGCCAGCAGCGTCTCCCTAGCGGGGCCCCGAGGTGATGAGCAGTTCTTC

clone size: -
CDR3 length: 16
J gene: TRBJ2-3
D gene: -
V gene: TRBV12-3/TRBV12-4
CDR3 protein: CASSLETGSMADTQYF
CDR3 DNA: TGTGCCAGCAGTTTAGAAACAGGTAGTATGGCAGATACGCAGTATTTT

clone size: many
CDR3 length: 12
J gene: TRBJ2-7
D gene: -
V gene: TRBV12-3/TRBV12-4
CDR3 protein: CASAGASYEQYF
CDR3 DNA: TGTGCCAGCGCGGGGGCCTCCTACGAGCAGTACTTC

clone size: -
CDR3 length: 15
J gene: TRBJ1-1
D gene: TRBD1
V gene: TRBV12-3/TRBV12-4
CDR3 protein: CASSTSRQGNTEAFF
CDR3 DNA: TGTGCCAGCAGTACTAGCCGACAGGGGAACACTGAAGCTTTCTTT